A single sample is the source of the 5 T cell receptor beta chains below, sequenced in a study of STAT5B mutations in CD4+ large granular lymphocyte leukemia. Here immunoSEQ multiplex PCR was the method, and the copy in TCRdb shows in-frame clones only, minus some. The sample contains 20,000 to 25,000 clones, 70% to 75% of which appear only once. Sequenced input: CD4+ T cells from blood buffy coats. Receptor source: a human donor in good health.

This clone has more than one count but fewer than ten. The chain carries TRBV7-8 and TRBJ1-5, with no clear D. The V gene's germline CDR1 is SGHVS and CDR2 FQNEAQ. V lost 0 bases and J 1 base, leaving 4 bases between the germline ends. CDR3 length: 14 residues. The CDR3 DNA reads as TGTGCCAGCAGCTTAGCAGCGAGCAATCAGCCCCAGCATTTT. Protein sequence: CASSLAASNQPQHF.

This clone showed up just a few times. Written as DNA, the CDR3 is TGTGCCAGCAGCTTAGTTGGACAGGGCGGTCAGCCCCAGCATTTT. This codes for CASSLVGQGGQPQHF. The rearrangement joins TRBV7-9 to TRBJ1-5; 8 bases map to TRBD1. The CDR3 is 15 residues long. The germline V gene has CDR1 SEHNR and CDR2 FQNEAQ (reference sequence). With 1 base clipped from V and 6 bases from J, the junction kept 5 bases outside the gene matches.

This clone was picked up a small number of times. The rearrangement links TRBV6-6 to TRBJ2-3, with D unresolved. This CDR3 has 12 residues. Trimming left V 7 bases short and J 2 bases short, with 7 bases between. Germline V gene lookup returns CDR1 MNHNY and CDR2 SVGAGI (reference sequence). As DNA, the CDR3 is TGTGCCAGCATATCCCCCACAGATACGCAGTATTTT. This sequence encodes CASISPTDTQYF.

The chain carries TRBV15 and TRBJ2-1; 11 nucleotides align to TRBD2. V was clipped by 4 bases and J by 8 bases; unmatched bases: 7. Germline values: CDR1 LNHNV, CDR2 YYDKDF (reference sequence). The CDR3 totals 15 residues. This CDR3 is CATSTRLAGSYEQFF. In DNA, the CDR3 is TGTGCCACCAGCACCCGACTAGCGGGATCGTATGAGCAGTTCTTC.

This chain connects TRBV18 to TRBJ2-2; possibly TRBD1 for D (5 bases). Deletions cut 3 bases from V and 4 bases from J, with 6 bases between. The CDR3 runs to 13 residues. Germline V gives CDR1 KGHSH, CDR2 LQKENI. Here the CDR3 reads CASSPGPTGELFF. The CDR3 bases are TGTGCCAGCTCACCGGGGCCCACCGGGGAGCTGTTTTTT.